These 29 T cell receptor beta chains share one sample of origin, sequenced in a study of control samples from healthy donors and cancer patients. Libraries were prepared by immunoSEQ multiplex PCR; TCRdb keeps only in-frame clonotypes and omits some of them. The table lists roughly 120,000 clones, roughly 92% of them singletons. The sequenced material came from blood. These receptors originate from a woman between 18 and 29 years old in good health.

V usage is TRBV24-1 and J usage is TRBJ1-3, with D uncertain. Trimming cost V 5 bases and J 7 bases, with 5 bases left between them. The CDR3 runs 11 residues. CDR1 and CDR2 (germline): KGHDR, SFDVKD. Written as DNA, the CDR3 is TGTGCCACCAGTGCGGGGAACACCATATATTTT. Translating gives CATSAGNTIYF.

This chain uses TRBV29-1 with TRBJ2-7; 7 positions agree with TRBD2. Germline CDR1 is SQVTM and CDR2 is ANQGSEA. The CDR3 spans 12 residues. V shed 1 base, J shed 3 bases, and the junction held 0 bases outside the gene matches. The CDR3 is CSVEAGGYEQYF. The DNA of the CDR3 is TGCAGCGTTGAAGCGGGAGGCTACGAGCAGTACTTC.

The CDR3 region has the DNA TGTGCCAGCAGCGTCGGGACAGGGAATAATCAGCCCCAGCATTTT. It yields the protein CASSVGTGNNQPQHF. The V call is TRBV13, the J call TRBJ1-5; 9 bases line up with TRBD1. Germline values: CDR1 PRHDT, CDR2 FYEKMQ (reference sequence). The V segment lost 5 bases and the J segment 4 bases; nucleotides outside the gene matches: 6. CDR3 length: 15 amino acids.

The chain links TRBV30 to TRBJ1-2, with D possibly being TRBD1 (6 bases). V was trimmed by 4 bases and J by 6 bases, leaving 12 bases between them. The CDR3 is 12 amino acids. The germline V gene has CDR1 GTSNPN and CDR2 SVGIG (reference sequence). The CDR3 region is CAWNTGSDGYTF. CDR3 in DNA: TGTGCCTGGAATACAGGGTCGGATGGCTACACCTTC.

This chain joins TRBV29-1 and TRBJ2-3; D ambiguous. This CDR3 region has 12 residues. Trimming removed 1 base from V and 1 base from J, with 3 bases in between. From germline, CDR1 is SQVTM and CDR2 ANQGSEA. The CDR3, as DNA: TGCAGCGTTGAAGGGGGCACAGATACGCAGTATTTT. Protein product: CSVEGGTDTQYF.

The J gene is TRBJ2-7, the V gene TRBV2; D not resolved. CDR1 is SNHLY, CDR2 FYNNEI, per germline. This CDR3 has 12 residues. The V and J ends lost 4 bases and 4 bases respectively, with 8 bases between them. The DNA for the CDR3 is TGTGCCAGCAGTGCTACTATGTACGAGCAGTACTTC. Amino acid sequence: CASSATMYEQYF.

This sequence joins TRBV7-2 and TRBJ2-7; no reliable D call. Trimming removed 4 bases from V and 1 base from J, with 11 bases in between. The CDR3 has 14 residues. CDR1 and CDR2 from the germline V gene are SGHTA and FQGNSA. The CDR3 spells CASSSGLRSYEQYF. The DNA for the CDR3 is TGTGCCAGCAGCTCTGGGCTACGGTCCTACGAGCAGTACTTC.

The chain carries TRBV11-3 and TRBJ1-3; D is uncertain. V shed 11 bases and J shed 4 bases, with 9 bases lying between them. Germline V gene lookup returns CDR1 SGHNT and CDR2 YENEEA. This CDR3 is built from 11 residues. CDR3 nucleotides: TGTGCCGTACGCGGGGGAAACACCATATATTTT. This gives the protein CAVRGGNTIYF.

The chain is built from TRBV4-3 and TRBJ2-2, with 8 bases lining up with TRBD1. The CDR3 runs 15 residues. The V and J ends lost 3 bases and 6 bases, in that order; junction bases with no gene match: 6. Germline V CDR1 and CDR2: LGHNA, YSLEER. The CDR3 sequence: CASSQPQGASGELFF. The CDR3, as DNA: TGCGCCAGCAGCCAGCCCCAGGGGGCGTCCGGGGAGCTGTTTTTT.

V is TRBV30 and J is TRBJ1-3, with D hard to call. The V gene's germline CDR1 is GTSNPN and CDR2 SVGIG (reference sequence). V lost 4 bases and J lost 5, with 12 bases in between. The length of the CDR3 is 13 residues. The CDR3 here is CAWNGQTRNTIYF. In nucleotides, the CDR3 is TGTGCCTGGAATGGGCAGACAAGAAACACCATATATTTT. Together with reference TRBV30 and TRBJ1-3, the CDR3 gives the full variable domain: SQTIHQWPATLVQPVGSPLSLECTVEGTSNPNLYWYRQAAGRGLQLLFYSVGIGQISSEVPQNLSASRPQDRQFILSSKKLLLSDSGFYLCAWNGQTRNTIYFGEGSWLTVV.

The V call is TRBV28, the J call TRBJ2-4, with D possibly matching TRBD1 (7 bases). Trimming shortened V by 4 bases and J by 1 base, and 11 bases separated the two germline ends. Germline V gives CDR1 MDHEN, CDR2 SYDVKM. The CDR3 is 15 residues long. In DNA, the CDR3 is TGTGCCAGCAGTTCGTCAGGGGGGGCCAAAAACATTCAGTACTTC. This sequence encodes CASSSSGGAKNIQYF.

On this clone itself: This sample also contains other DNA sequences that code for the same CDR3. The gene calls are TRBV30 and TRBJ1-5; the D gene is possibly TRBD1 (5 bases). The V gene's germline CDR1 is GTSNPN and CDR2 SVGIG (reference sequence). The CDR3 is 14 amino acids. V was pared by 0 bases and J by 7 bases, with 13 bases between. CDR3 region: CAWSVSGRGQPQHF. The CDR3 DNA follows: TGTGCCTGGAGTGTATCAGGGCGAGGGCAGCCCCAGCATTTT. The complete variable domain, with remaining parts taken from reference TRBV30 and TRBJ1-5, reads SQTIHQWPATLVQPVGSPLSLECTVEGTSNPNLYWYRQAAGRGLQLLFYSVGIGQISSEVPQNLSASRPQDRQFILSSKKLLLSDSGFYLCAWSVSGRGQPQHFGDGTRLSIL.

The chain is built from TRBV18 and TRBJ1-1; D not resolved. The CDR3 length is 13 residues. The V gene's germline CDR1 is KGHSH and CDR2 LQKENI. V was cut by 5 bases and J by 1 base, with 8 bases left in between. This chain's CDR3 is CASSESPNTEAFF. The CDR3 nucleotides read TGTGCCAGCTCAGAATCCCCGAACACTGAAGCTTTCTTT.

This chain uses TRBV7-6 with TRBJ2-5; D is uncertain. This CDR3 has 15 residues. The V gene's germline CDR1 is SGHVS and CDR2 FNYEAQ. V was pared by 2 bases and J by 0 bases, with 10 bases between. Here the CDR3 reads CASSLTFGYQETQYF. CDR3 DNA sequence: TGTGCCAGCAGCTTAACATTTGGGTACCAAGAGACCCAGTACTTC.

This rearrangement joins TRBV14 to TRBJ2-3; a possible D gene is TRBD1 (6 bases). Per the germline V gene, CDR1 is SGHDN and CDR2 is FVKESK. The CDR3 loop spans 15 amino acids. Between the trimmed V and J ends, which lost 4 bases and 6 bases, there was a span of 17 bases. The CDR3 nucleotides read TGTGCCAGCAGCCCGTTAGGGGGAGTAGACGATACGCAGTATTTT. The encoded protein is CASSPLGGVDDTQYF.

In the case of this clone: This sample includes further DNA sequences coding for the same CDR3. The J gene is TRBJ2-1, the V gene TRBV9, with TRBD2 as a possible D gene (8 bases). V lost 3 bases, J lost 7 bases, and 23 bases lay in between. The germline CDR1 and CDR2 sequences are SGDLS and YYNGEE. CDR3 length equals 17 residues. The CDR3: CASSAYGRGRGVNEQFF. For the CDR3, the DNA is TGTGCCAGCAGCGCGTATGGAAGGGGGCGGGGGGTAAATGAGCAGTTCTTC.

The chain uses TRBV4-1 and TRBJ2-1; 7 nucleotides match TRBD1. With 8 bases clipped from V and 6 bases from J, the junction kept 10 bases outside the gene matches. Germline V CDR1 and CDR2: MGHRA, YSYEKL. The CDR3 is made up of 14 amino acids. The CDR3 DNA follows: TGCGCCAGCCGAAAGACAGGGTTATTCAATGAGCAGTTCTTC. It is translated as CASRKTGLFNEQFF.

The chain combines TRBV4-1 with TRBJ2-2; D ambiguous. CDR1 MGHRA and CDR2 YSYEKL come from the germline V gene. The CDR3 has 16 amino acids. Between the trimmed V and J ends, which lost 1 base and 6 bases, there was a span of 15 bases. This CDR3 reads CASSQANLWSAGELFF. The CDR3 DNA reads as TGCGCCAGCAGCCAAGCTAATTTATGGTCGGCCGGGGAGCTGTTTTTT.

This chain uses TRBV19 with TRBJ2-1; D is uncertain. CDR3 size: 14 residues. Germline values: CDR1 LNHDA, CDR2 SQIVND (reference sequence). V gave up 2 bases and J gave up 6 bases, with 11 bases separating them. CDR3 loop: CASSINSASNEQFF. CDR3 coding DNA: TGTGCCAGTAGTATAAATTCAGCCTCCAATGAGCAGTTCTTC.

Within the sample, this clone is large. CDR3 protein: CASSQDGASQETQYF. The CDR3 bases are TGCGCCAGCAGCCAAGATGGGGCCTCCCAAGAGACCCAGTACTTC. V is TRBV4-1 and J is TRBJ2-5; D might be TRBD1 (5 bases). The CDR3 sequence is 15 residues long. V was cut by 0 bases and J by 1 base, with 9 bases left in between. Germline CDR1 MGHRA, CDR2 YSYEKL.

The chain links TRBV6-2 or TRBV6-3 to TRBJ2-3, with D uncertain. The CDR3 is 13 amino acids. Trimming cost V 6 bases and J 3 bases, with 10 bases left between them. Germline-derived CDR1 and CDR2 are MNHEY and SVGEGT. The CDR3 nucleotides read TGTGCCAGCAGCCGAGAAAAGACAGATACGCAGTATTTT. It specifies CASSREKTDTQYF.

V and J are TRBV5-6 and TRBJ2-7; D is undetermined. The CDR3 sequence is 13 residues long. The ends were cut back, 0 bases at V and 8 bases at J, with 12 bases in the middle. The germline CDR1 and CDR2 sequences are SGHDT and YYEEEE. CDR3 nucleotide sequence: TGTGCCAGCAGCTTGGAGAAGGGCTGGCAGCAGTACTTC. Protein: CASSLEKGWQQYF.

The chain combines TRBV9 with TRBJ2-1, with TRBD2 matching over 8 bases. This CDR3 has 15 amino acids. The trim removed 2 bases at V and 5 bases at J, leaving 6 bases unmatched. Germline CDR1 and CDR2: SGDLS and YYNGEE. The CDR3 sequence is CASSVGRGGHNEQFF. The CDR3 nucleotides are TGTGCCAGCAGCGTCGGTCGGGGGGGGCACAATGAGCAGTTCTTC.

The CDR3 region is CASSPSPGATTEAFF. DNA for the CDR3: TGTGCCAGCTCACCAAGTCCGGGGGCGACGACTGAAGCTTTCTTT. This rearrangement joins TRBV18 to TRBJ1-1; D might be TRBD1 (6 bases). CDR1 is KGHSH and CDR2 is LQKENI in the germline V gene. The CDR3 spans 15 residues. Trimming left V 2 bases short and J 5 bases short, with 15 bases between.

This clone was seen a single time. V and J are TRBV10-3 and TRBJ1-4, with D tentatively TRBD1 (6 bases). This CDR3 region has 13 residues. Germline-derived CDR1 and CDR2 are ENHRY and SYGVKD. Trimming shortened V by 11 bases and J by 6 bases, and 16 bases separated the two germline ends. The CDR3 sequence is CAAKQGLDEKLFF. CDR3 DNA sequence: TGTGCCGCCAAACAGGGACTAGATGAAAAACTGTTTTTT.

The chain's CDR3 is CASSTLGVATNEKLFF. Written as DNA, the CDR3 is TGTGCCAGCAGCACCCTCGGGGTTGCAACTAATGAAAAACTGTTTTTT. The rearrangement links TRBV7-8 to TRBJ1-4; D is ambiguous. Germline CDR1 SGHVS, CDR2 FQNEAQ. V was cut by 5 bases and J by 0 bases, with 13 bases left in between. The CDR3 contains 16 residues. The variable domain in full, completed from reference TRBV7-8 and TRBJ1-4, reads GAGVSQSPRYKVAKRGQDVALRCDPISGHVSLFWYQQALGQGPEFLTYFQNEAQLDKSGLPSDRFFAERPEGSVSTLKIQRTQQEDSAVYLCASSTLGVATNEKLFFGSGTQLSVL.

This chain uses TRBV5-1 with TRBJ2-3; TRBD2 aligns across 8 bases. The V segment lost 0 bases and the J segment 5 bases; nucleotides outside the gene matches: 5. The CDR3 totals 15 residues. In germline, CDR1 is SGHRS, CDR2 YFSETQ. The CDR3: CASSLAAGGKDTQYF. The CDR3 nucleotides are TGCGCCAGCAGCTTGGCCGCGGGAGGTAAAGATACGCAGTATTTT.

This chain connects TRBV27 to TRBJ1-1; no clear D. Germline values: CDR1 MNHEY, CDR2 SMNVEV (reference sequence). CDR3 length: 14 residues. The V and J ends lost 2 bases and 0 bases respectively, with 7 bases between them. The CDR3 loop reads CASSLKYLNTEAFF. As DNA, the CDR3 is TGTGCCAGCAGTTTAAAGTACCTGAACACTGAAGCTTTCTTT.

This clone was counted a single time. The chain couples TRBV4-1 to TRBJ1-4; TRBD1 aligns across 7 bases. The V gene's germline CDR1 is MGHRA and CDR2 YSYEKL. This CDR3 contains 22 residues. Germline trimming cut 0 bases from V and 0 bases from J; bases unmatched to any gene: 19. In DNA form, the CDR3 reads TGCGCCAGCAGCCAAGATTTTTTTGCGCTTAGGGACAGATCTGCAACTAATGAAAAACTGTTTTTT. Its translation: CASSQDFFALRDRSATNEKLFF.